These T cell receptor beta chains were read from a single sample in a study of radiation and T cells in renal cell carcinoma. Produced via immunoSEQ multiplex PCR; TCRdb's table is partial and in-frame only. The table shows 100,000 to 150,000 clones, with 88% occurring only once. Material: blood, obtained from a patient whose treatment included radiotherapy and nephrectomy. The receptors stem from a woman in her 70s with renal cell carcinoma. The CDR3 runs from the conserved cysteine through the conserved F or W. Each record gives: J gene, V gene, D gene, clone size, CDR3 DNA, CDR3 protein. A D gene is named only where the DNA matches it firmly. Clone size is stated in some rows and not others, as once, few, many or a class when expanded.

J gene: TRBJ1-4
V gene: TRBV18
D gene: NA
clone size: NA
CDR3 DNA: TGTGCCAGCTCACCACCGGGGGGTGGTAATGAAAAACTGTTTTTT
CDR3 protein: CASSPPGGGNEKLFF

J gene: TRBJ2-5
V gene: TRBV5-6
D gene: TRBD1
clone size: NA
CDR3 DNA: TGTGCCAGCAGCTTGGCGACAGGGGGCGCGGAGACCCAGTACTTC
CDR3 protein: CASSLATGGAETQYF

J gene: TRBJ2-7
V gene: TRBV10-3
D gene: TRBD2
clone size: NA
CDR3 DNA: TGTGCCATCAGTGAGGGACGGGGAGGGTCCGAGCAGTACTTC
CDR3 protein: CAISEGRGGSEQYF

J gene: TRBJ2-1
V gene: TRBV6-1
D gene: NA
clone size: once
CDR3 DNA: TGTGCCAGCAGTGAAGATCGGGCTGGCCGCCATGAGCAGTTCTTC
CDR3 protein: CASSEDRAGRHEQFF

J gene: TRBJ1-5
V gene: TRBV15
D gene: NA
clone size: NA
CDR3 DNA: TGTGCCACCAGCAGAGATAGGACGGGGAATCAGCCCCAGCATTTT
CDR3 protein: CATSRDRTGNQPQHF

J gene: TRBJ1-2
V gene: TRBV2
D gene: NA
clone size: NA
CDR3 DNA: TGTGCCAGCAGTGAGCGTCCGGGCTTCAACCTTAACTATGGCTACACCTTC
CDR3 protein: CASSERPGFNLNYGYTF

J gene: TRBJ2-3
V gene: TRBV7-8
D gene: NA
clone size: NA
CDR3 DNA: TGTGCCAGCAGCTCCAGGACCCGACCCGAAGATACGCAGTATTTT
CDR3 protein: CASSSRTRPEDTQYF

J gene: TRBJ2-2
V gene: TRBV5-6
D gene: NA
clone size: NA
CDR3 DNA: TGTGCCAGCAGCTTTAAGGGGTTCAGTTCTACCGGGGAGCTGTTTTTT
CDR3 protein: CASSFKGFSSTGELFF

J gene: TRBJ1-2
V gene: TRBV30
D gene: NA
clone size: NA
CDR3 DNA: TGTGCCTGGAGTGTCGAGGGGGTAAATGGCTACACCTTC
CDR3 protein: CAWSVEGVNGYTF

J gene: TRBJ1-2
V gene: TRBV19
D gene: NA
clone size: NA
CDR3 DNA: TGTGCCAGTGGTACAGGGCCCCACTATGGCTACACCTTC
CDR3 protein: CASGTGPHYGYTF

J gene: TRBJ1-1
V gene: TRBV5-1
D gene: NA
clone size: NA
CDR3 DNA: TGCGCCAGCAGCCTGGAGATAGCCATGAACACTGAAGCTTTCTTT
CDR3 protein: CASSLEIAMNTEAFF

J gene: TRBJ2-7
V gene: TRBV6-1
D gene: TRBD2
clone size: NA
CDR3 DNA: TGTGCCAGCAGTGAATTGGGAGGGTTCGCCTACGAGCAGTACTTC
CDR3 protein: CASSELGGFAYEQYF

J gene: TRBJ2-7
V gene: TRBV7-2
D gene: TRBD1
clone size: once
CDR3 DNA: TGTGCCAGCAGCCTACAGGGGCGGCGCTCCTACGAGCAGTACTTC
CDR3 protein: CASSLQGRRSYEQYF

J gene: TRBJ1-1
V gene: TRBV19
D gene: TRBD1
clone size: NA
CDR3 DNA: TGTGCCAGTAGTATCGACCGACAGGGTTTGAGCGCTTTCTTT
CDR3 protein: CASSIDRQGLSAFF

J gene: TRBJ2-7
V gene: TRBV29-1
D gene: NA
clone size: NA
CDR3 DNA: TGCAGCGTTGAATCGGCAGGGAGTGAGCAGTACTTC
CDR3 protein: CSVESAGSEQYF

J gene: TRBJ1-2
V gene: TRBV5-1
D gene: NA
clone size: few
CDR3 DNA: TGCGCCAGCAGCTTGGCAGGGGACTATGGCTACACCTTC
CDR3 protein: CASSLAGDYGYTF

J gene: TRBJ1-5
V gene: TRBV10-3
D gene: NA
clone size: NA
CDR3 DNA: TGTGCCATCAGTGGGACAGAGCAGGATCAGCCCCAGCATTTT
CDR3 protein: CAISGTEQDQPQHF

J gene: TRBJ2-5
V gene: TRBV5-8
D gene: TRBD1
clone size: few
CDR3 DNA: TGTGCCAGCAGCTTTGGAGATAGGGGGCGGGAGACCCAGTACTTC
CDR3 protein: CASSFGDRGRETQYF

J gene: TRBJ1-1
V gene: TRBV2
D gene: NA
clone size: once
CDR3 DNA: TGTGCCAGCAGTGTTATAGGGGCAGGGAACACTGAAGCTTTCTTT
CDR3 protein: CASSVIGAGNTEAFF

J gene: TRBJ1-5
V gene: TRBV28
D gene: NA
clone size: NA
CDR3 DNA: TGTGCCGTAGGGGGGAACAATCAGCCCCAGCATTTT
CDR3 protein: CAVGGNNQPQHF

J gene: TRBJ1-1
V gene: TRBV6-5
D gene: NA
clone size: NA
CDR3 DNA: TGTGCCAGCATGAAGTTCACTGAAGCTTTCTTT
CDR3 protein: CASMKFTEAFF

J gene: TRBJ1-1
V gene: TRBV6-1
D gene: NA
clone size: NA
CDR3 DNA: TGTGCCAGCAGATCAACACAGGGTAAAGCTTTCTTT
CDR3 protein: CASRSTQGKAFF

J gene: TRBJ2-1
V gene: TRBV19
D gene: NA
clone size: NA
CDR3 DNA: TGTGCCAGTAGCTCAGGGTTTTATGAGCAGTTCTTC
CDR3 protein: CASSSGFYEQFF

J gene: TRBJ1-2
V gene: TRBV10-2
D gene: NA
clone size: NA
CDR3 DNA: TGCGCCAGCAGTGAGTCGAACAGGGCTATTACCTATGGCTACACCTTC
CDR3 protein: CASSESNRAITYGYTF

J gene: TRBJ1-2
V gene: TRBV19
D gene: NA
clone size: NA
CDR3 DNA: TGTGCCAGTAGTACCTCAGGACAGCCCTATGGCTACACCTTC
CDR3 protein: CASSTSGQPYGYTF

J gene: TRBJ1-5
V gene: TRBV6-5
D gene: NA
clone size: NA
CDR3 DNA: TGTGCCAGCAGTTACTCGAGCAGGGATCAGCCCCAGCATTTT
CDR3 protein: CASSYSSRDQPQHF

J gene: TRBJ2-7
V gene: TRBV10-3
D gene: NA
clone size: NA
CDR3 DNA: TGTGCCATCAGTGAGAGCTTATCCTACGAGCAGTACTTC
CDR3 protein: CAISESLSYEQYF

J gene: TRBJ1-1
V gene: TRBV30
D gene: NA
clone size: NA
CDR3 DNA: TGTGCCTGGGGTCCGACCGGGACCCTCGGGCGGGACACTGAAGCTTTCTTT
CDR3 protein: CAWGPTGTLGRDTEAFF

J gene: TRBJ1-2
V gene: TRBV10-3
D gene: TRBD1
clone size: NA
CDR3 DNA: TGTGCCGCCAACCGGGACAGGGGTAACTATGGCTACACCTTC
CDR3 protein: CAANRDRGNYGYTF

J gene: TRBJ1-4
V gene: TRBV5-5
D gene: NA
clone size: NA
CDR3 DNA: TGTGCCAGCAGCTGGGGGGGCGTTAATGAAAAACTGTTTTTT
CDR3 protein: CASSWGGVNEKLFF

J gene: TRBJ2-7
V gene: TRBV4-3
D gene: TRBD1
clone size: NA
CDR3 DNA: TGCGCCAGCAGCCGCGGACAGGGCTACTACGAGCAGTACTTC
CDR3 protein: CASSRGQGYYEQYF

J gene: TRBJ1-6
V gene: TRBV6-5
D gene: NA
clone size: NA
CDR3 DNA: TGTGCCAGCAGGATTCGGGTGGAGGGTTCACCCCTCCACTTT
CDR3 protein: CASRIRVEGSPLHF

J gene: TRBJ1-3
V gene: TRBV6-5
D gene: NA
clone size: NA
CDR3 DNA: TGTGCCAGCAGTTACTCGATGACTTTTGGAAACACCATATATTTT
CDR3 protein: CASSYSMTFGNTIYF

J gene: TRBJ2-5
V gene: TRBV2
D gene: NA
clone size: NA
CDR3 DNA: TGTGCCAGCAATAGACAGTCCCAAGAGACCCAGTACTTC
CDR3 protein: CASNRQSQETQYF

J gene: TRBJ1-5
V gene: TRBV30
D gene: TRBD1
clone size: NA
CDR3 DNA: TGTGCCTGGGCCGGACAGGGCTACCAGCCCCAGCATTTT
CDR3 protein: CAWAGQGYQPQHF

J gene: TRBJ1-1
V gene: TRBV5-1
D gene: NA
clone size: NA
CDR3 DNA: TGCGCCAGCAGCTTGGGGCAGATGATGAACACTGAAGCTTTCTTT
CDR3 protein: CASSLGQMMNTEAFF